This TCR beta chain was recovered during a study of Graves' ophthalmopathy and Graves' hyperthyroidism. Overall study results and limits: Also, most clonotypes expanded in the thyroid above 0.001 frequency appeared in blood.

V gave up 2 bases and J gave up 2 bases; unmatched junction bases: 5. CDR3 length: 15 residues. Germline V gives CDR1 MNHNS, CDR2 SASEGT. As to this clonotype: Its antigen is unidentified.

Beta-chain TCR CDR3 regions were amplified from RNA transcripts. HTBI primers were used in a first-round RT-PCR, which preceded a second-round multiplex PCR. TCRdb called the multiplex PCR reads again in MiXCR, with one record for every CDR3 protein. The table lists 350,000 to 400,000 distinct CDR3 sequences, approximately 15% of them singletons. This rearrangement joins TRBV6-1 to TRBJ1-2, with TRBD1 matching over 7 bases. The sequence derives from a woman aged 18-35 years with stable Graves' hyperthyroidism. The sample was peripheral blood. The CDR3 sequence is CASSEMDRLNYGYTF. As DNA, the CDR3 is TGTGCCAGCAGTGAAATGGACAGGCTCAACTATGGCTACACCTTC.